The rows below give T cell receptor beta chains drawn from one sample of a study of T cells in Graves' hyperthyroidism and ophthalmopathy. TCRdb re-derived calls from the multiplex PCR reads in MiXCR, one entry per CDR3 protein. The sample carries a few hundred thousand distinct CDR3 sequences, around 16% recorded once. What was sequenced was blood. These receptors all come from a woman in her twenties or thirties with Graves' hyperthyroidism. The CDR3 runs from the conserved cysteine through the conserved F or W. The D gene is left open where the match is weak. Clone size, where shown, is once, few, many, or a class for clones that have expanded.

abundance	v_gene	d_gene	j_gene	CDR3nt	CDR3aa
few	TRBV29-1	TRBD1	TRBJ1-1	TGCAGCGTTGTGGTCAGGGGGTACACTGAAGCTTTCTTT	CSVVVRGYTEAFF
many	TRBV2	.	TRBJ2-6	TGTGCCAACAGGGAATCCGGGGCCAACGTCCTGACTTTC	CANRESGANVLTF
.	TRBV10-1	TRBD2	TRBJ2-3	TGCGCCAGCCTCTCTAGCGGGAGAGAGGGAATGACGCAGTATTTT	CASLSSGREGMTQYF
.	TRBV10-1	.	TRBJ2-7	TGCGCCAGCAGTGAGGAACAGGGTTCGGCCTACGAGCAGTACTTC	CASSEEQGSAYEQYF
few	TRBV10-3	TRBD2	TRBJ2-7	TGTGCCACCACCTCGCGGGCGGGAGGCTACGAGCAGTACTTC	CATTSRAGGYEQYF
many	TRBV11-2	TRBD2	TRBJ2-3	TGTGCCAGCAGCCGGGGGGAGGAGGCGGATACGCAGTATTTT	CASSRGEEADTQYF
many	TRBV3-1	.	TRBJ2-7	TGTGCCAGCAGCCAGACGGATTCCGCCTACGAGCAGTACTTC	CASSQTDSAYEQYF
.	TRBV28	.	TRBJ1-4	TGTGCCAGCAGTTGCCGGACAGAAAATGAAAAACTGTTTTTT	CASSCRTENEKLFF
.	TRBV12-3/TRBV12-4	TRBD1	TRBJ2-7	TGTGCCAGCAGCACAGGGGGCGAGTACGAGCAGTACTTC	CASSTGGEYEQYF
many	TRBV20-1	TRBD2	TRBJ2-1	TGCAGTGCCATCAGCGGGATCCCTGAGCAGCTCTTC	CSAISGIPEQLF
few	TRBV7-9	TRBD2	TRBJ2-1	TGTGCCAGCAGCTTACCGGGACTAGATGCGGAGCAGTTCTTC	CASSLPGLDAEQFF
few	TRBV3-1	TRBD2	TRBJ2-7	TGTGCCAGCAGCCAAGATGCGGGAGCGGGTGGCAGGTACGAGCAGTACTTC	CASSQDAGAGGRYEQYF
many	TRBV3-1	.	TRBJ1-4	TGTGCCAGCAGCCAAGGCCGACAGTTTGAAAAACTGTTTTTT	CASSQGRQFEKLFF
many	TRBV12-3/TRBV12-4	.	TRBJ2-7	TGTGCCAGCAGCACCCTCTCGACTGGGGACGAGCAGTACTTC	CASSTLSTGDEQYF
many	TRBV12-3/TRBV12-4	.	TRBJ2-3	TGTGCCAGCAGTTCCACGGACTTAGCCCCCACAGATACGCAGTATTTT	CASSSTDLAPTDTQYF
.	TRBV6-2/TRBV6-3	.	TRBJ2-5	TGTGCCAGCGCGGGAACACAAGAGACCCAGTACTTC	CASAGTQETQYF
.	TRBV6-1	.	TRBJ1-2	TGTGCCAGCAGTGCCACATTTAACTATGGCTACACCTTC	CASSATFNYGYTF
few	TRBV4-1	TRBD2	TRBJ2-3	TGCGCCAGCAGCCAAGTTTTAGCGGGAGTTTCGTCAGATACGCAGTATTTT	CASSQVLAGVSSDTQYF
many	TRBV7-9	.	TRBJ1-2	TGTGCCAGCAGAACGGACGGAAGCTATGGCTACACCTTC	CASRTDGSYGYTF
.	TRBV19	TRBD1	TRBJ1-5	TGTGCCAGCGCTGGACAGGGCAGGGAGCCCCAGCATTTT	CASAGQGREPQHF
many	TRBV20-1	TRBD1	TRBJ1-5	TGCAGTGCCCTTGAGCCGACAGGGGAGAATCAGCCCCAGCATTTT	CSALEPTGENQPQHF
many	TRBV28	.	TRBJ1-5	TGTGCCAGCAACAGGCACAATAGCAATCAGCCCCAGCATTTT	CASNRHNSNQPQHF
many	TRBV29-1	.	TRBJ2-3	TGCAGCCCGACTAGTTTCGATACGCAGTATTTT	CSPTSFDTQYF
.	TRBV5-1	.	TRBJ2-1	TGCGCCAGCAGCACCGAGGGGGAATCCTACAATGAGCAGTTCTTC	CASSTEGESYNEQFF
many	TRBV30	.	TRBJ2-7	TGTGCCTGGAGCCCCCGAGGCGGGTCAAGCTCCTACGAGCAGTACTTC	CAWSPRGGSSSYEQYF
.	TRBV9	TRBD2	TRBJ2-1	TGTGCCAGCAGCGTAGATCCTAGCGGTTACAATGAGCAGTTCTTC	CASSVDPSGYNEQFF
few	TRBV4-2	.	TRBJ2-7	TGTGCCAGCAGCCAGGCGCTACAGGGAACCTACGAGCAGTACTTC	CASSQALQGTYEQYF
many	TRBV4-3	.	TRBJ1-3	TGCGCCAGCAGCCAAGATCGCGGGTCTGGAAACACCATATATTTT	CASSQDRGSGNTIYF
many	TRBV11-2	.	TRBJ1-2	TGTGCCAGCAGCGTAGAGGCAGGGACGATCTATGGCTACACCTTC	CASSVEAGTIYGYTF
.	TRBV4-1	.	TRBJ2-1	TGCGCCAGCAGCCAAGTCCGGGACAACTACAATGAGCAGTTCTTC	CASSQVRDNYNEQFF
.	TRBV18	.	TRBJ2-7	TGTGCCAGCTCACAGGTGAGGACCTTAGAAAACTACGAGCAGTACTTC	CASSQVRTLENYEQYF
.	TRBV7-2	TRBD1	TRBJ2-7	TGTGCCAGCAGCCCACGGGACAGATCTAACGAGCAGTACTTC	CASSPRDRSNEQYF
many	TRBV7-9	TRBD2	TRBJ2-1	TGTGCCAGCAGCTCTCTCTTCGCGGGAGATGCTAATGAGCAGTTCTTC	CASSSLFAGDANEQFF
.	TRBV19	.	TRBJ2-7	TGTGCCAGTAGCCCTGCGACCTCCTACGAGCAGTACTTC	CASSPATSYEQYF
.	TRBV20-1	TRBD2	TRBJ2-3	TGCAGTGCTAGGCCGGGACTAGCGGTCTCTGGCGGGTATACGCAGTATTTT	CSARPGLAVSGGYTQYF
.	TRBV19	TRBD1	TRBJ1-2	TGTGCCAGTAGTGTGACAGGGGCCGACTACACCTTC	CASSVTGADYTF
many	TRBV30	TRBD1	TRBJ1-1	TGTGCCTGGAGTCTTCCGGGACAGTTCACTGAAGCTTTCTTT	CAWSLPGQFTEAFF
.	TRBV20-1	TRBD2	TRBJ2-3	TGCAGTGCTAGAGATCGGGCTAGCGGGAGCGCCGCAGATACGCAGTATTTT	CSARDRASGSAADTQYF
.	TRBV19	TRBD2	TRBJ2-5	TGTGCCAGTAGTGGCTTGACTAGCGGGAGGCAAGAGACCCAGTACTTC	CASSGLTSGRQETQYF
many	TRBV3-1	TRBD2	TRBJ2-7	TGTGCCAGCAGCCAAGTTGCGGGGGTTGCCTACGAGCAGTACTTC	CASSQVAGVAYEQYF
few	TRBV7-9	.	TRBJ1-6	TGTGCCAGCAGCTTAGAACAGAGCAATAATTCACCCCTCCACTTT	CASSLEQSNNSPLHF
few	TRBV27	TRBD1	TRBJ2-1	TGTGCCAGCATCCGGGACAGTGCCCCGAATGAGCAGTTCTTC	CASIRDSAPNEQFF
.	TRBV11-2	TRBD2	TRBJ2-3	TGTGCCAGCAGGACGGGACTAGCGGGAGGCACAGATACGCAGTATTTT	CASRTGLAGGTDTQYF
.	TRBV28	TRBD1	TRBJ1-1	TGTGCCAGCAGTCGTGGGGACAGGAACACTGAAGCTTTCTTT	CASSRGDRNTEAFF
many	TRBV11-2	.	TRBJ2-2	TGTGCCAGCAGCTCCCTGGCGGACACCGGGGAGCTGTTTTTT	CASSSLADTGELFF
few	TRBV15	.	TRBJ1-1	TGTGCCACCAGCAGAGATCGAGGGCCCACTGAAGCTTTCTTT	CATSRDRGPTEAFF
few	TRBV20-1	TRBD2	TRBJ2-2	TGCAGTGCTAGAGATCGCTTGCGGGAGGGGTTCGGGGAGCTGTTTTTT	CSARDRLREGFGELFF
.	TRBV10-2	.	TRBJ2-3	TGCGCCAGCCAAGGGGAGGGGGGAGATACGCAGTATTTT	CASQGEGGDTQYF